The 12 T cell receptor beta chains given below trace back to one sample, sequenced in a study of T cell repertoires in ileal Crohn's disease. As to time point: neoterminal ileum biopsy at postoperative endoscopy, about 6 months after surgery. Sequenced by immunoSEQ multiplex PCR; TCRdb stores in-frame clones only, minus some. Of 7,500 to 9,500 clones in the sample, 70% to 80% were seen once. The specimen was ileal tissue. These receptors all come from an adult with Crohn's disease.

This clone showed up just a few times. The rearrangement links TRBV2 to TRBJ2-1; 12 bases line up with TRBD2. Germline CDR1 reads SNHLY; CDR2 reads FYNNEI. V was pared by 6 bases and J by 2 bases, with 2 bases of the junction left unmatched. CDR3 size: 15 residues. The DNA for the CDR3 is TGTGCCAGCAGGGGACTAGCGGGTCCCTACAATGAGCAGTTCTTC. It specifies CASRGLAGPYNEQFF.

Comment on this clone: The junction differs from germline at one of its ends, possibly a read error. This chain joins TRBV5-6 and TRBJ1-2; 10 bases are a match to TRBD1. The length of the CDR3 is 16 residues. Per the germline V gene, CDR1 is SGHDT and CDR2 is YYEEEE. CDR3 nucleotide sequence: TGTGCCAGCAGCTTGGGAGCAGGGACAGGGGTCTATGGCTGCACCTTC. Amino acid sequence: CASSLGAGTGVYGCTF.

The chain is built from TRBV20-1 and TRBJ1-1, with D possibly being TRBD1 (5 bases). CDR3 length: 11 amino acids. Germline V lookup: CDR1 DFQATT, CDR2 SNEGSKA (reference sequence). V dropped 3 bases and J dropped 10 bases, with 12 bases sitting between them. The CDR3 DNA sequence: TGCAGTGCTAGGGACACATTTACAGCTTTCTTT. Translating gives CSARDTFTAFF.

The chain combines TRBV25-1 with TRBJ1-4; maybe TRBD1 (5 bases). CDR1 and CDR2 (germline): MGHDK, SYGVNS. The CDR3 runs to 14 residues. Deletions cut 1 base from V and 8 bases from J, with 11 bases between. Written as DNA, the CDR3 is TGTGCCAGCAGTGAATTGGGGGGAGGCGAAAAACTGTTTTTT. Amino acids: CASSELGGGEKLFF. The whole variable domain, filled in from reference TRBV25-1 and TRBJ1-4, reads EADIYQTPRYLVIGTGKKITLECSQTMGHDKMYWYQQDPGMELHLIHYSYGVNSTEKGDLSSESTVSRIRTEHFPLTLESARPSHTSQYLCASSELGGGEKLFFGSGTQLSVL.

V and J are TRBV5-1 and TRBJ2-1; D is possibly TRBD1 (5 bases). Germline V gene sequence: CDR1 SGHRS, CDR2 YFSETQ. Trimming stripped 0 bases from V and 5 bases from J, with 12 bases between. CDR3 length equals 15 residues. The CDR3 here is CASSLEGSIHNEQFF. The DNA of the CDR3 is TGCGCCAGCAGCTTGGAGGGGTCTATCCACAATGAGCAGTTCTTC.

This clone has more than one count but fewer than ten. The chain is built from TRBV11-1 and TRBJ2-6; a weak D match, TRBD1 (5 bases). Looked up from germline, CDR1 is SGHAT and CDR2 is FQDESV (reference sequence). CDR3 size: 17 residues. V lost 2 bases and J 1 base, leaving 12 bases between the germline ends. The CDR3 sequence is CASSLRGLGSGANVLTF. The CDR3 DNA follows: TGTGCCAGCAGCTTAAGGGGCCTAGGGTCTGGGGCCAACGTCCTGACTTTC.

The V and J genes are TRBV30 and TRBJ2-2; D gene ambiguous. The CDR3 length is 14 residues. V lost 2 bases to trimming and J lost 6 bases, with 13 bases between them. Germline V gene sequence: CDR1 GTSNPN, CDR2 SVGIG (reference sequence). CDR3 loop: CAWSRLWPAGELFF. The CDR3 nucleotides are TGTGCCTGGAGTCGTCTTTGGCCCGCCGGGGAGCTGTTTTTT.

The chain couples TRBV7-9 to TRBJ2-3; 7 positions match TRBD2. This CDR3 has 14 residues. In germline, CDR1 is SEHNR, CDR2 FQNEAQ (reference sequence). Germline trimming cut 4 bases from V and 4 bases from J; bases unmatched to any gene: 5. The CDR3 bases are TGTGCCAGCAGCTACAGCGGGAAGGCAGATACGCAGTATTTT. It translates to CASSYSGKADTQYF.

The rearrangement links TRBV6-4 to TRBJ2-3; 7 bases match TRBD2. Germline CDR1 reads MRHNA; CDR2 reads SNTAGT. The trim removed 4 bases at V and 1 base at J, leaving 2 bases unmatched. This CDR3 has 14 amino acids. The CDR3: CASSVAGGTDTQYF. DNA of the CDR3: TGTGCCAGCAGTGTGGCGGGGGGCACAGATACGCAGTATTTT.

CDR3: CASGSPRQLRDGTGGVRTEAFF. CDR3 coding DNA: TGTGCTAGTGGTTCCCCCCGTCAGCTTCGGGATGGGACAGGCGGGGTTCGGACTGAAGCTTTCTTT. The chain is built from TRBV12-5 and TRBJ1-1, with 8 bases fitting TRBD1. The trim removed 4 bases at V and 5 bases at J, leaving 30 bases unmatched. The germline gives CDR1 LGHNT, CDR2 FRNRAP. The CDR3 loop spans 22 amino acids.

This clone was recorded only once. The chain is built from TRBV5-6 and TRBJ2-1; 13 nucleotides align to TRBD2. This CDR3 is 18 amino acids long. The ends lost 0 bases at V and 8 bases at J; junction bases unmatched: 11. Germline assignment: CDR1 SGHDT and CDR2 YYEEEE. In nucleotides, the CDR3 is TGTGCCAGCAGCTTGGAGTCAGGACTAGCGGGGGCCGGGGATGAGCAGTTCTTC. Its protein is CASSLESGLAGAGDEQFF. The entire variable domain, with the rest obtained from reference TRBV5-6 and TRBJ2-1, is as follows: DAGVTQSPTHLIKTRGQQVTLRCSPKSGHDTVSWYQQALGQGPQFIFQYYEEEERQRGNFPDRFSGHQFPNYSSELNVNALLLGDSALYLCASSLESGLAGAGDEQFFGPGTRLTVL.

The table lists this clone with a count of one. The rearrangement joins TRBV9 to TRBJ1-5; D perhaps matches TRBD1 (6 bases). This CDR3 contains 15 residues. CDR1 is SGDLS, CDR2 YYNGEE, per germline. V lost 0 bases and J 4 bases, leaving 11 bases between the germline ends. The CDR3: CASSVGAGANQPQHF. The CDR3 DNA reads TGTGCCAGCAGCGTAGGGGCAGGGGCAAATCAGCCCCAGCATTTT.